The clone carrying this T cell receptor beta chain has more than one count but fewer than ten. Its antigen is unknown. This record comes from a study of cytotoxic CD8 clonotypes in ibrutinib-treated CLL. Study information: Once patients had received a median about twelve months of treatment, range 6 to 36, response samples were obtained.

Study observations and caveats: Ibrutinib response saw clonality rise, and progression saw it return toward baseline.

Some clones are missing from TCRdb's copy, which holds only in-frame ones; the method was immunoSEQ multiplex PCR. The repertoire includes fewer than 300,000 clones, approximately 79% of them detected once, and about 5.8% sits in the top ten. Cryopreserved PBMCs yielded approximately 2 micrograms of genomic DNA for TCR beta libraries. Germline CDR1 SGHRS, CDR2 YFSETQ. The CDR3 is 16 amino acids. V shed 3 bases and J 6 bases; nucleotides not matched to a gene: 11. The receptor comes from a human donor with chronic lymphocytic leukemia. The chain joins TRBV5-1 to TRBJ2-2, with TRBD2 matching over 7 bases. Material: PBMCs, obtained at disease progression, from a patient treated with ibrutinib. This chain's CDR3 is CASSSTAGFGAGELFF. The CDR3 DNA reads TGCGCCAGCAGCTCCACAGCGGGATTTGGTGCCGGGGAGCTGTTTTTT.